A single sample is the source of the 13 T cell receptor beta chains below, sequenced in a study of blood T cell repertoires in COVID-19. TCRdb's copy holds only in-frame clones and misses some; the assay was immunoSEQ multiplex PCR. The table shows roughly 290,000 clones, with approximately 90% occurring only once. The source material was peripheral blood. All receptors derive from a woman aged 25 to 39 with COVID-19, enrolled during active disease.

The chain joins TRBV28 to TRBJ1-1; D gene unclear. The V end was cut by 5 bases, the J end by 0 bases, with 10 bases between. The CDR3 has 14 residues. Germline-derived CDR1 and CDR2 are MDHEN and SYDVKM. The CDR3 bases are TGTGCCAGCAGTCTCGGGGTGGTGAACACTGAAGCTTTCTTT. Protein: CASSLGVVNTEAFF.

The V and J genes are TRBV27 and TRBJ2-2; 7 nucleotides align to TRBD1. Germline V CDR1 and CDR2: MNHEY, SMNVEV (reference sequence). With V trimmed by 3 bases and J by 6 bases, 4 bases remained unmatched. This CDR3 comprises 14 residues. CDR3 in amino acids: CASSLTGIPGELFF. CDR3 nucleotides: TGTGCCAGCAGTTTGACAGGGATCCCCGGGGAGCTGTTTTTT.

J is TRBJ2-1 and V is TRBV27; no clear D gene. Trimming took 3 bases from V and 6 from J, leaving 9 bases between them. This CDR3 comprises 13 residues. CDR1 MNHEY and CDR2 SMNVEV come from the germline V gene (reference sequence). The CDR3, as DNA: TGTGCCAGCAGTTTCCGGTCTTTCAATGAGCAGTTCTTC. Protein product: CASSFRSFNEQFF.

V gene TRBV20-1 combines with J gene TRBJ1-2; unclear D gene. CDR3 size: 10 residues. Germline loops: CDR1 DFQATT, CDR2 SNEGSKA (reference sequence). The germline V and J ends were trimmed by 6 bases and 3 bases, with 5 bases remaining between them. In DNA, the CDR3 is TGCAGTGCCGTCGACTATGGCTACACCTTC. It specifies CSAVDYGYTF.

This clone is a singleton in its sample. The chain links TRBV9 to TRBJ1-4; TRBD1 is a possible D gene (6 bases). Per the germline V gene, CDR1 is SGDLS and CDR2 is YYNGEE. V was trimmed by 3 bases and J by 5 bases, leaving 14 bases between them. The CDR3 consists of 15 residues. The CDR3 DNA reads TGTGCCAGCAGCGGCAGGGGCGACGGGAATGAAAAACTGTTTTTT. Encoded protein: CASSGRGDGNEKLFF.

The gene calls are TRBV2 and TRBJ1-2; 7 bases line up with TRBD1. CDR3 length: 15 residues. V lost 6 bases to trimming and J lost 4 bases; unmatched junction nucleotides: 11. Germline-derived CDR1 and CDR2 are SNHLY and FYNNEI. The CDR3: CASRVNRGWSYGYTF. CDR3 nucleotides: TGTGCCAGCAGGGTAAACAGGGGATGGAGCTATGGCTACACCTTC.

The chain is built from TRBV7-9 and TRBJ2-5, with a weak D call TRBD1 (6 bases). In germline, CDR1 is SEHNR, CDR2 FQNEAQ (reference sequence). V lost 5 bases and J lost 1, with 11 bases in between. This CDR3 comprises 14 residues. As DNA, the CDR3 is TGTGCCAGCAGCACCCACAGGGCCCAAGAGACCCAGTACTTC. Protein product: CASSTHRAQETQYF.

The CDR3 protein is CASSEAASYQPQHF. The CDR3 bases are TGCGCCAGCAGTGAGGCGGCGAGTTATCAGCCCCAGCATTTT. The chain has TRBV10-2 and TRBJ1-5; D uncertain. Germline CDR1 WSHSY, CDR2 SAAADI. The CDR3 consists of 14 residues. V lost 2 bases and J lost 5, with 10 bases in between.

V usage is TRBV30 and J usage is TRBJ1-6, with D uncertain. V lost 4 bases and J 10 bases, leaving 11 bases between the germline ends. CDR1 and CDR2 from the germline V gene are GTSNPN and SVGIG (reference sequence). This CDR3 has 12 residues. The CDR3 spells CAWKGSRSPLHF. The CDR3 region has the DNA TGTGCCTGGAAAGGGAGTCGATCACCCCTCCACTTT. The whole variable domain, remainder taken from reference TRBV30 and TRBJ1-6, is SQTIHQWPATLVQPVGSPLSLECTVEGTSNPNLYWYRQAAGRGLQLLFYSVGIGQISSEVPQNLSASRPQDRQFILSSKKLLLSDSGFYLCAWKGSRSPLHFGNGTRLTVT.

This chain connects TRBV11-2 to TRBJ2-5, with D possibly TRBD2 on 5 matching bases. Germline assignment: CDR1 SGHAT and CDR2 FQNNGV. V shed 2 bases and J shed 4 bases, with 14 bases lying between them. This CDR3 spans 15 amino acids. DNA of the CDR3: TGTGCCAGCAGCTTAAGGACTCCCGGAGGAGAGACCCAGTACTTC. This sequence encodes CASSLRTPGGETQYF.

This sequence joins TRBV10-3 and TRBJ2-2; 10 nucleotides match TRBD1. Germline CDR1 reads ENHRY; CDR2 reads SYGVKD. The CDR3 is made up of 15 amino acids. Trimming at V came to 5 bases and at J to 7 bases, leaving 7 bases not matched to a gene. For the CDR3, the DNA is TGTGCCATCAGTCCCGGGACAGGGGTCCACGGGGAGCTGTTTTTT. Protein sequence: CAISPGTGVHGELFF.

This clone was recorded once. The chain joins TRBV10-3 to TRBJ2-7; 9 bases are shared with TRBD1. The trim removed 10 bases at V and 5 bases at J, leaving 9 bases unmatched. CDR1 and CDR2 from the germline V gene are ENHRY and SYGVKD. The length of the CDR3 is 13 residues. The CDR3 coding sequence is TGTGCCACCACCGGGACAGGGTCTCACGAGCAGTACTTC. Residues: CATTGTGSHEQYF.

V gene TRBV7-2 combines with J gene TRBJ2-5; tentatively, D is TRBD2 (5 bases). Germline V gene sequence: CDR1 SGHTA, CDR2 FQGNSA. The CDR3 extends over 14 amino acids. Trimming shortened V by 0 bases and J by 7 bases, and 12 bases separated the two germline ends. The CDR3: CASSLALAPRTQYF. Here the CDR3 DNA reads TGTGCCAGCAGCTTAGCCCTAGCTCCCCGGACCCAGTACTTC.